The 12 T cell receptor beta chains given below trace back to one sample, sequenced in a study of OX40 agonist ivuxolimab in advanced cancers. Produced via immunoSEQ multiplex PCR; TCRdb's table is partial and in-frame only. The data hold approximately 84,000 clones, with about nine tenths observed a single time. The source material was CD4+ or CD8+ T cells sorted from blood, sampled in a trial of the OX40 agonist ivuxolimab. The source of these receptors is an adult with an advanced solid tumor such as melanoma, head and neck, liver or kidney cancer.

The chain couples TRBV28 to TRBJ2-1; 8 positions match TRBD2. The CDR3 has 15 residues. The V segment lost 6 bases and the J segment 4 bases; nucleotides outside the gene matches: 8. From germline, CDR1 is MDHEN and CDR2 SYDVKM. In DNA, the CDR3 is TGTGCCAGCAGACCAGCGGGAGTTTCTTACAATGAGCAGTTCTTC. Protein sequence: CASRPAGVSYNEQFF. Looking up the rest from reference TRBV28 and TRBJ2-1 gives the full variable domain: DVKVTQSSRYLVKRTGEKVFLECVQDMDHENMFWYRQDPGLGLRLIYFSYDVKMKEKGDIPEGYSVSREKKERFSLILESASTNQTSMYLCASRPAGVSYNEQFFGPGTRLTVL.

The chain carries TRBV6-5 and TRBJ1-6; D unresolved. Deletions cut 6 bases from V and 5 bases from J, with 14 bases between. The germline gives CDR1 MNHEY, CDR2 SVGAGI. The CDR3 is made up of 15 amino acids. For the CDR3, the DNA is TGTGCCAGCAGGATTTCGCAGAGGCATAATTCACCCCTCCACTTT. The encoded protein is CASRISQRHNSPLHF.

The chain carries TRBV28 and TRBJ2-2; 10 bases agree with TRBD2. Germline CDR1 is MDHEN and CDR2 is SYDVKM. CDR3 length: 16 residues. Trimming removed 4 bases from V and 8 bases from J; junction bases left unmatched: 10. Written as DNA, the CDR3 is TGTGCCAGCAGTTCCCCTAGCGGGAGAACTACGGGGGAGCTGTTTTTT. As protein: CASSSPSGRTTGELFF.

This rearrangement joins TRBV29-1 to TRBJ1-1; D uncertain. The CDR3 is made up of 12 amino acids. Per the germline V gene, CDR1 is SQVTM and CDR2 is ANQGSEA. With 7 bases removed from V and 2 bases from J, the gap between germline ends came to 11 bases. The CDR3 reads CSALRTNTEAFF. In nucleotides, the CDR3 is TGCAGCGCCCTCCGCACTAACACTGAAGCTTTCTTT.

The J gene is TRBJ2-7, the V gene TRBV5-1; D is unresolved. V lost 0 bases, J lost 6 bases, and 10 bases lay in between. Germline values: CDR1 SGHRS, CDR2 YFSETQ. This CDR3 is 13 amino acids long. The DNA for the CDR3 is TGCGCCAGCAGCTTGGAACGGCCCATCGAGCAGTACTTC. It translates to CASSLERPIEQYF.

V usage is TRBV19 and J usage is TRBJ2-5; possible D gene TRBD2, 6 bases. CDR3 length equals 16 residues. The germline V gene encodes CDR1 LNHDA and CDR2 SQIVND (reference sequence). V was shortened by 1 base and J by 5 bases, with 17 bases between the two germline ends. The CDR3 coding sequence is TGTGCCAGTAGTATAGGGAGAATCGGAGGGGACGAGACCCAGTACTTC. Its translation is CASSIGRIGGDETQYF.

This clone was picked up a small number of times. This chain joins TRBV30 and TRBJ2-5, with D perhaps matching TRBD2 (5 bases). V lost 0 bases to trimming and J lost 5 bases, with 10 bases between them. The germline CDR1 and CDR2 sequences are GTSNPN and SVGIG (reference sequence). This CDR3 has 13 residues. The CDR3 here is CAWSVRGIETQYF. The CDR3, as DNA: TGTGCCTGGAGTGTACGAGGGATCGAGACCCAGTACTTC. The full variable domain, completed using reference TRBV30 and TRBJ2-5, is SQTIHQWPATLVQPVGSPLSLECTVEGTSNPNLYWYRQAAGRGLQLLFYSVGIGQISSEVPQNLSASRPQDRQFILSSKKLLLSDSGFYLCAWSVRGIETQYFGPGTRLLVL.

This chain connects TRBV11-2 to TRBJ2-7; TRBD2 agrees at 7 bases. Germline V CDR1 and CDR2: SGHAT, FQNNGV. The CDR3 length is 14 residues. V lost 5 bases to trimming and J lost 7 bases; unmatched junction nucleotides: 11. The CDR3 loop reads CASSTWTVGGEQYF. CDR3 nucleotide sequence: TGTGCCAGCAGCACCTGGACGGTCGGGGGGGAGCAGTACTTC.

A single count supports this clone. The chain links TRBV6-1 to TRBJ1-2, with a weak D call TRBD1 (5 bases). The length of the CDR3 is 12 residues. Germline lookup yields CDR1 MNHNS and CDR2 SASEGT. The V end was cut by 8 bases, the J end by 1 base, with 8 bases between. DNA for the CDR3: TGTGCCAGCTCGACAGTTAACTATGGCTACACCTTC. Its translation: CASSTVNYGYTF.

The rearrangement uses TRBV6-1 and TRBJ1-2, with unresolved D. V lost 3 bases to trimming and J lost 8 bases, with 7 bases between them. This CDR3 comprises 11 residues. Germline V gives CDR1 MNHNS, CDR2 SASEGT. DNA of the CDR3: TGTGCCAGCAGTGATCCCAGGGGCTACACCTTC. Its translation: CASSDPRGYTF.

This chain links TRBV5-1 with TRBJ1-1, with 10 bases matching TRBD1. Trimming removed 6 bases from V and 4 bases from J; junction bases left unmatched: 18. The CDR3 is made up of 18 amino acids. Germline CDR1 and CDR2: SGHRS and YFSETQ. The CDR3 bases are TGCGCCAGCACTTTCTCCGGGACAGGGGTATTATGGGCCACTGAAGCTTTCTTT. Translating gives CASTFSGTGVLWATEAFF.

The chain links TRBV9 to TRBJ1-1; no clear D. Germline values: CDR1 SGDLS, CDR2 YYNGEE. This CDR3 has 18 residues. The ends were cut back, 0 bases at V and 2 bases at J, with 20 bases in the middle. CDR3 sequence: CASSVAPVGGSANTEAFF. For the CDR3, the DNA is TGTGCCAGCAGCGTAGCCCCCGTAGGTGGGTCAGCAAACACTGAAGCTTTCTTT.